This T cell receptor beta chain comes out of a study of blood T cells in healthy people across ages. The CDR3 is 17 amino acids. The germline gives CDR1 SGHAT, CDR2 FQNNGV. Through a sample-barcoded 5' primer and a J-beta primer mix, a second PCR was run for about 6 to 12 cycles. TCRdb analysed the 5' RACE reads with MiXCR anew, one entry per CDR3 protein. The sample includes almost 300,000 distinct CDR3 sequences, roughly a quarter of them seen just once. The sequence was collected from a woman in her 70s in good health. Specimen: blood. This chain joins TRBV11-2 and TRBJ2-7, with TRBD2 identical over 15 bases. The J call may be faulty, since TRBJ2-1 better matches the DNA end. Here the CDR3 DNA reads TGTGCCAGCAGCACTGTCGGACTAGCGGGAGGGTGGAATGAGCAGTTCTTC. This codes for CASSTVGLAGGWNEQFF.